The T cell receptor beta chain under discussion was sequenced for a study of blood T cell repertoires in COVID-19. Study summary: Sites in the United States, Italy and Spain provided acute and convalescent COVID-19 samples. PBMCs, B-cell-depleted T cells, or T cells were the source of the cDNA or gDNA that made up the material.

Per the study methods: Cell counts per sample came from amplifying reference gene primers. Produced via immunoSEQ multiplex PCR; TCRdb's table is partial and in-frame only. That table is the source of V, J and clone size, and D and trimming were worked out from the DNA. The sample lists 150,000 to 200,000 clones, about 90% occurring once. The sequence came from a human donor with acute COVID-19. The donor label of this sample is uncertain. Input material: PBMCs or T cells enriched from blood (not recorded which).

The CDR3 DNA reads as TGTGCCAGCTCAACTGGGACTAGCGTTAACACAGATACGCAGTATTTT. Protein product: CASSTGTSVNTDTQYF. The chain joins TRBV18 to TRBJ2-3; 10 bases are a match to TRBD2. The ends lost 5 bases at V and 2 bases at J; junction bases unmatched: 7. There are 16 residues in the CDR3. The germline CDR1 and CDR2 sequences are KGHSH and LQKENI.